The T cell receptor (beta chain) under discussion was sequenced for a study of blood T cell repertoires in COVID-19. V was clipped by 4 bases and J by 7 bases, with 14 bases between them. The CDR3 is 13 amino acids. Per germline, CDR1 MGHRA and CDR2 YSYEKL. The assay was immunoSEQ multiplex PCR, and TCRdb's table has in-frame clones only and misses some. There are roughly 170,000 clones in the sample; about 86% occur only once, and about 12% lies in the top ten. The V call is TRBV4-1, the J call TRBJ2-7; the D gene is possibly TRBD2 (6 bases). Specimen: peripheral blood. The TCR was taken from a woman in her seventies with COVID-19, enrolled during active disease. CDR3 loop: CASSPGLPVEQYF. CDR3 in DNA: TGCGCCAGCAGCCCGGGACTCCCGGTGGAGCAGTACTTC.